The 18 T cell receptor beta chains reported below all come from one sample, sequenced in a study of blood T cell repertoires in COVID-19. TCRdb keeps only in-frame clones here, not all; method: immunoSEQ multiplex PCR. The sample records around 72,000 clones, about 91% being singletons. The source material was peripheral blood. These receptors originate from a human donor with active COVID-19. The donor label of this sample is uncertain.

The rearrangement uses TRBV19 and TRBJ2-7; possible D gene TRBD1, 6 bases. Germline CDR1 and CDR2: LNHDA and SQIVND (reference sequence). V lost 8 bases and J 4 bases, leaving 15 bases between the germline ends. The CDR3 has 13 residues. CDR3 protein: CASGDTLGYEQYF. The CDR3 DNA follows: TGTGCCAGTGGGGACACGCTGGGATACGAGCAGTACTTC. Based on the CDR3 plus reference TRBV19 and TRBJ2-7, the full variable domain is DGGITQSPKYLFRKEGQNVTLSCEQNLNHDAMYWYRQDPGQGLRLIYYSQIVNDFQKGDIAEGYSVSREKKESFPLTVTSAQKNPTAFYLCASGDTLGYEQYFGPGTRLTVT.

The genes are TRBV5-1 and TRBJ2-2, with TRBD2 matching over 9 bases. CDR3 length: 14 amino acids. V shed 3 bases and J 7 bases; nucleotides not matched to a gene: 4. The V gene's germline CDR1 is SGHRS and CDR2 YFSETQ. Here the CDR3 reads CASSSREGLGELFF. In DNA form, the CDR3 reads TGCGCCAGCAGCTCGCGGGAGGGCCTCGGGGAGCTGTTTTTT.

In this sample, this clone turned up a few times. The chain links TRBV25-1 to TRBJ2-7, with a possible D match to TRBD1 (5 bases). The CDR3 is 15 amino acids. Between the trimmed V and J ends, which lost 0 bases and 2 bases, there was a span of 11 bases. CDR1 and CDR2 from the germline V gene are MGHDK and SYGVNS. The CDR3 reads CASSEYGARAYEQYF. The CDR3 coding sequence is TGTGCCAGCAGTGAATATGGGGCCAGGGCCTACGAGCAGTACTTC.

The rearrangement links TRBV4-3 to TRBJ2-7; 9 nucleotides match TRBD1. Per germline, CDR1 LGHNA and CDR2 YSLEER. V shed 0 bases and J 4 bases; nucleotides not matched to a gene: 4. CDR3 size: 15 residues. This CDR3 reads CASSQDPQGAYEQYF. In nucleotides, the CDR3 is TGCGCCAGCAGCCAAGATCCACAGGGGGCGTACGAGCAGTACTTC.

The J gene is TRBJ2-6, the V gene TRBV24-1; D is possibly TRBD1 (6 bases). V lost 0 bases to trimming and J lost 4 bases, with 9 bases between them. Germline CDR1 reads KGHDR; CDR2 reads SFDVKD. The CDR3 is 16 amino acids. As DNA, the CDR3 is TGTGCCACCAGTGATTTGTCAGGGGCGGGGGCCAACGTCCTGACTTTC. As protein: CATSDLSGAGANVLTF.

V is TRBV11-2 and J is TRBJ2-7, with a tentative D call TRBD1 (6 bases). Trimming removed 4 bases at V and 3 bases at J, with 13 bases between. CDR3 length: 14 amino acids. Germline V gene data show CDR1 as SGHAT and CDR2 as FQNNGV. CDR3 in amino acids: CASSSSGHIYEQYF. The CDR3 DNA reads as TGTGCCAGCAGCTCCTCGGGACACATCTACGAGCAGTACTTC.

V usage is TRBV5-1 and J usage is TRBJ1-4; D uncertain. Germline CDR1 reads SGHRS; CDR2 reads YFSETQ. Trimming cost V 1 base and J 5 bases, with 9 bases left between them. The CDR3 is 14 amino acids. CDR3 nucleotide sequence: TGCGCCAGCAGCTTGTTTGACGGGAATGAAAAACTGTTTTTT. This sequence encodes CASSLFDGNEKLFF.

The gene calls are TRBV28 and TRBJ1-2; the D is unclear. Looked up from germline, CDR1 is MDHEN and CDR2 is SYDVKM. The CDR3 spans 10 residues. V was cut by 6 bases and J by 5 bases, with 4 bases left in between. The CDR3 DNA reads as TGTGCCAGCAGCCGGTATGGCTACACCTTC. It is translated as CASSRYGYTF.

J is TRBJ2-1 and V is TRBV12-3 or TRBV12-4; D possibly corresponds to TRBD2 (6 bases). This CDR3 is built from 13 residues. V shed 7 bases and J shed 9 bases, with 16 bases lying between them. The CDR3 region has the DNA TGTGCCAGCACTCCCCCCGCTAGCGTTGAGCAGTTCTTC. This codes for CASTPPASVEQFF.

This chain links TRBV6-1 with TRBJ2-7, with 8 bases aligning to TRBD1. Losses at the gene ends were 3 bases for V and 2 bases for J; bases not matched to a gene: 3. CDR1 and CDR2 (germline): MNHNS, SASEGT. The CDR3 consists of 14 residues. CDR3 in DNA: TGTGCCAGCAGTGACAGGGGGCTAACCTACGAGCAGTACTTC. The encoded protein is CASSDRGLTYEQYF.

The V and J genes are TRBV28 and TRBJ2-6; 8 bases fit TRBD1. Looked up from germline, CDR1 is MDHEN and CDR2 is SYDVKM. J was trimmed by 0 bases and V by 1 base; bases with no gene match: 11. The CDR3 is 20 residues long. This chain's CDR3 is CASSLSFGRGPSSGANVLTF. Written as DNA, the CDR3 is TGTGCCAGCAGTTTATCCTTCGGCAGGGGGCCCTCCTCTGGGGCCAACGTCCTGACTTTC. Looking up the rest from reference TRBV28 and TRBJ2-6 gives the full variable domain: DVKVTQSSRYLVKRTGEKVFLECVQDMDHENMFWYRQDPGLGLRLIYFSYDVKMKEKGDIPEGYSVSREKKERFSLILESASTNQTSMYLCASSLSFGRGPSSGANVLTFGAGSRLTVL.

This chain links TRBV28 with TRBJ2-7, with unresolved D. V was pared by 7 bases and J by 4 bases, with 8 bases between. This CDR3 region has 11 residues. Germline lookup yields CDR1 MDHEN and CDR2 SYDVKM. This CDR3 reads CASTWSYEQYF. The CDR3 nucleotides read TGTGCCAGCACCTGGAGTTACGAGCAGTACTTC. The variable domain in full, completed from reference TRBV28 and TRBJ2-7, reads DVKVTQSSRYLVKRTGEKVFLECVQDMDHENMFWYRQDPGLGLRLIYFSYDVKMKEKGDIPEGYSVSREKKERFSLILESASTNQTSMYLCASTWSYEQYFGPGTRLTVT.

This chain joins TRBV6-1 and TRBJ2-3; possibly TRBD2 for D (5 bases). The CDR3 covers 15 residues. In germline, CDR1 is MNHNS, CDR2 SASEGT. Trimming left V 2 bases short and J 2 bases short, with 11 bases between. The CDR3 region has the DNA TGTGCCAGCAGTGAAACAGCGGAGTTCACAGATACGCAGTATTTT. The encoded protein is CASSETAEFTDTQYF.

The CDR3 DNA reads TGTGCCAGCAGGTCGACAGGGCGGAGCAATCAGCCCCAGCATTTT. Protein product: CASRSTGRSNQPQHF. The gene calls are TRBV28 and TRBJ1-5; 7 bases line up with TRBD1. This CDR3 comprises 15 residues. Trimming at V came to 6 bases and at J to 1 base, leaving 6 bases not matched to a gene. In germline, CDR1 is MDHEN, CDR2 SYDVKM.

V usage is TRBV7-3 and J usage is TRBJ2-1, with 10 bases identical to TRBD1. Looked up from germline, CDR1 is SGHTA and CDR2 is FQGTGA. The V gene end was trimmed by 3 bases and the J gene end by 4 bases; junction bases not matched to a gene: 3. CDR3 size: 15 residues. The CDR3: CASSLGQGLYNEQFF. DNA for the CDR3: TGTGCCAGCAGCTTGGGACAGGGGTTATACAATGAGCAGTTCTTC.

This rearrangement joins TRBV10-1 to TRBJ2-3; D not resolved. Germline CDR1 reads WNHNN; CDR2 reads SYGVQD (reference sequence). The CDR3 has 13 amino acids. Between the trimmed V and J ends, which lost 1 base and 12 bases, there was a span of 14 bases. The CDR3 nucleotides are TGCGCCAGCAGTGAGTGGAGAGTGTCCACCCAGTATTTT. Protein: CASSEWRVSTQYF.

The chain's CDR3 is CASSNRETQYF. In DNA form, the CDR3 reads TGTGCCAGCAGCAATAGAGAGACCCAGTACTTC. The chain is built from TRBV13 and TRBJ2-5, with D unclear. Germline-derived CDR1 and CDR2 are PRHDT and FYEKMQ (reference sequence). V was clipped by 5 bases and J by 4 bases, with 5 bases between them. This CDR3 contains 11 residues.

The gene calls are TRBV28 and TRBJ1-5; 8 bases line up with TRBD1. The J segment lost 4 bases and the V segment lost 7 bases, leaving 12 bases of the junction unmatched. The CDR3 contains 16 residues. Germline assignment: CDR1 MDHEN and CDR2 SYDVKM. The CDR3 loop is CASTGGRGLGNQPQHF. The CDR3 DNA reads as TGTGCCAGCACGGGGGGCAGGGGGCTAGGGAATCAGCCCCAGCATTTT.